This T cell receptor (beta chain) was sequenced in a study of blood T cell repertoires in COVID-19 (dated by TCRdb to the early 2020s). About the study as a whole: The collaborator samples originated in the United States, Italy and Spain and spanned the acute and convalescent phases of COVID-19. The material from the prospective study consisted of cDNA or gDNA derived from T cells, B-cell-depleted T cells, or PBMCs. The dataset comprised deeply sampled blood TCRbeta repertoires from subjects exposed to, actively infected with, or recovered from COVID-19. A freely available public database, intended as a resource for researchers studying the immune response to SARS-CoV-2, is where the repertoires were released. Samples were obtained from the ongoing ImmuneRACE study (first 160 participants) and from over a thousand subjects provided by 6 global collaborators. The sample metadata nearly always contained a de-identified subject ID, COVID-19 status, age in years and sex. Where HLA class I and class II types were available, the types were taken from metadata supplied by the sample provider, not from assay-based typing. Results the study describes overall, beyond this receptor: How much clinical and demographic metadata was included differed by source and by participant, and the metadata was provided uncurated.

Points on this clone: The antigen it binds to is not known. Base qualities were left out, and no much larger clone turns up one base away.

Whole blood was collected in K2EDTA tubes by collaborating institutions according to the institutions' own protocols. Collaborator samples were shipped for TCRbeta analysis as frozen whole blood, isolated PBMCs, or DNA extracted from either sample type. TCRbeta CDR3 regions were amplified from genomic DNA by means of the immunoSEQ Assay, a bias-controlled multiplex PCR. In the authors' own workflow: Within the assay, amplification of reference gene primers was used to estimate how many nucleated cells each sample contained. Sequence reads were collapsed and filtered to measure the absolute abundance of every unique TCRbeta CDR3 rearrangement. For each sample, productive Simpson clonality was calculated by taking the square root of Simpson's diversity index across productive rearrangements. In its TCRdb copy, this immuneACCESS table keeps in-frame sequences only and misses some clones. Where compared with another copy, unresolved V genes explain less than half of these, and the others have no known cause. V, J and clone size reflect that table, while D and trimming were determined from the DNA. For this sample there are hundreds of thousands of clones; roughly 90% appear just once. The ten largest clonotypes hold more than 1% of the sample.

The CDR3 measures 14 amino acids from cysteine to phenylalanine. Just CDR3 DNA is preserved here, 42 bases in frame from base 1. Via the germline V gene, CDR1 is SGHTS and CDR2 YDEGEE. Trimming takes 0 bases from V and 4 bases from J, and the germline ends sit 10 bases apart. The specimen was peripheral blood. The chain links TRBV5-8 with TRBJ1-1; a tentative D call is TRBD1 (6 bases match). The sequence derives from a middle-aged man with acute or convalescent COVID-19. The CDR3 corresponds to CASSLGSGATEAFF. The DNA reads as follows: TGTGCCAGCAGCTTGGGTTCAGGGGCCACTGAAGCTTTCTTT.